These 9 T cell receptor beta chains were sequenced from one sample in a study of cytomegalovirus exposure and HLA in healthy donors. PCR amplification relied on 60 Vbeta primers (plus 13 Jbeta primers). Assay used: immunoSEQ multiplex PCR; TCRdb lists only in-frame clones, some missing. This sample has hundreds of thousands of clones, with over 60% found just once. The source material was PBMCs. Every receptor here comes from a man between 18 and 35 years old in good health and CMV-seronegative.

This sequence joins TRBV19 and TRBJ2-1; D might be TRBD1 (6 bases). The CDR3 loop spans 12 amino acids. Germline CDR1 reads LNHDA; CDR2 reads SQIVND (reference sequence). V lost 3 bases to trimming and J lost 10 bases, with 10 bases between them. CDR3 DNA sequence: TGTGCCAGTAGTATTGGGGACATCGAGCAGTTCTTC. It yields the protein CASSIGDIEQFF.

V usage is TRBV5-1 and J usage is TRBJ2-1, with 8 bases that match TRBD1. Germline lookup yields CDR1 SGHRS and CDR2 YFSETQ. There are 16 residues in the CDR3. V shed 4 bases, J shed 7 bases, and the junction held 13 bases outside the gene matches. CDR3 coding DNA: TGCGCCAGCAGCAAGACCGGCGGGACAGGCACGAATGAGCAGTTCTTC. This encodes CASSKTGGTGTNEQFF.

For this clone: One end of the junction does not line up with germline, which may come from a read error. CDR3 protein: CAGSQDHPGWVYGYTF. CDR3 DNA: TGCGCCGGCAGCCAAGATCACCCGGGTTGGGTCTATGGCTACACCTTC. The rearrangement joins TRBV4-1 to TRBJ1-2; no firm D call. This CDR3 has 16 residues. CDR1 and CDR2 from the germline V gene are MGHRA and YSYEKL.

This chain links TRBV27 with TRBJ2-1; 10 bases are a match to TRBD2. Germline V lookup: CDR1 MNHEY, CDR2 SMNVEV (reference sequence). The V and J ends lost 5 bases and 7 bases, in that order; junction bases with no gene match: 14. This CDR3 has 17 amino acids. CDR3 region: CASSPLLTSGTGNEQFF. CDR3 in DNA: TGTGCCAGCAGTCCCCTCCTTACTAGCGGGACGGGGAATGAGCAGTTCTTC.

This sequence joins TRBV30 and TRBJ1-3; tentative D call: TRBD1 (6 bases). There are 12 residues in the CDR3. Germline CDR1 and CDR2: GTSNPN and SVGIG (reference sequence). The germline V and J ends were trimmed by 2 bases and 4 bases, with 6 bases remaining between them. The CDR3 DNA sequence: TGTGCCTGGAGTCAGGGGGGAAACACCATATATTTT. Amino acids: CAWSQGGNTIYF.

The rearrangement links TRBV6-5 to TRBJ1-1; D gene unclear. This CDR3 spans 13 amino acids. V lost 6 bases to trimming and J lost 5 bases, with 13 bases between them. CDR1 and CDR2 (germline): MNHEY, SVGAGI. DNA of the CDR3: TGTGCCAGCAGCCTAAATCAGCGGACTGAAGCTTTCTTT. Protein: CASSLNQRTEAFF.

The rearrangement uses TRBV6-1 and TRBJ2-2, with 8 bases identical to TRBD1. The CDR3 has 15 amino acids. Germline CDR1 reads MNHNS; CDR2 reads SASEGT. J was trimmed by 7 bases and V by 3 bases; bases with no gene match: 7. The CDR3 spells CASSDRDRRLGELFF. As DNA, the CDR3 is TGTGCCAGCAGTGACCGGGACAGGCGGCTCGGGGAGCTGTTTTTT.

This rearrangement joins TRBV7-3 to TRBJ2-5, with TRBD2 matching 10 bases. The V and J ends lost 2 bases and 4 bases, in that order; junction bases with no gene match: 13. The germline V gene has CDR1 SGHTA and CDR2 FQGTGA. The CDR3 runs 18 residues. CDR3 in DNA: TGTGCCAGCAGCTTACCCCCAGCGGGAGGGCCGTCTGGAGAGACCCAGTACTTC. Its translation: CASSLPPAGGPSGETQYF.

This clone showed up just a few times. The CDR3, as DNA: TGTGCCAGCAGCCCTGAAGCGGGGGCCACGAACCGGTTCTTC. It specifies CASSPEAGATNRFF. J is TRBJ2-1 and V is TRBV9; 8 nucleotides agree with TRBD2. The junction had 15 bases not matched to a gene; V was cut back by 4 bases and J by 15 bases. The CDR3 sequence is 14 residues long. The germline V gene encodes CDR1 SGDLS and CDR2 YYNGEE. Full variable domain (remainder filled in from reference TRBV9 and TRBJ2-1): DSGVTQTPKHLITATGQRVTLRCSPRSGDLSVYWYQQSLDQGLQFLIQYYNGEERAKGNILERFSAQQFPDLHSELNLSSLELGDSALYFCASSPEAGATNRFFGPGTRLTVL.